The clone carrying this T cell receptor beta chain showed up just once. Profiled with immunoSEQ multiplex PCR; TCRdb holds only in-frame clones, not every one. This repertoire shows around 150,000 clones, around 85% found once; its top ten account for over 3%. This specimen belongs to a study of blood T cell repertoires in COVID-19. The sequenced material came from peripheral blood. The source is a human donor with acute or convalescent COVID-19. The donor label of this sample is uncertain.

CDR3 protein: CASSQGSGNTIYF. Written as DNA, the CDR3 is TGCGCCAGCAGCCAGGGCTCTGGAAACACCATATATTTT. The chain employs TRBV5-1 and TRBJ1-3, with a weak D call TRBD1 (5 bases). CDR1 SGHRS and CDR2 YFSETQ come from the germline V gene. V gave up 4 bases and J gave up 0 bases, with 5 bases separating them. The CDR3 runs to 13 residues. Complete variable domain (other parts from reference TRBV5-1 and TRBJ1-3): KAGVTQTPRYLIKTRGQQVTLSCSPISGHRSVSWYQQTPGQGLQFLFEYFSETQRNKGNFPGRFSGRQFSNSRSEMNVSTLELGDSALYLCASSQGSGNTIYFGEGSWLTVV.